This T cell receptor (beta chain) emerged from a study of T cells in Graves' hyperthyroidism and ophthalmopathy. Overall study context: Peripheral blood draws took place at initial diagnosis, ahead of any treatment.

RNA transcripts yielded amplified TCR beta CDR3 regions. In the first-round RT-PCR of the TCR CDR3, the HTBI primer set was used. Each CDR3 protein gets one entry after TCRdb re-called the multiplex PCR reads with MiXCR. This table holds around 600,000 distinct CDR3 sequences, approximately 16% found once. Germline loops: CDR1 MNHEY, CDR2 SVGAGI. CDR3 length: 15 residues. The V gene end was trimmed by 0 bases and the J gene end by 10 bases; junction bases not matched to a gene: 6. Clinical Activity Scores of at least 3, NOSPECS grades of at least 4 and durations under 3 months characterized ophthalmopathy patients.

Sequences were obtained from blood. This chain joins TRBV6-5 and TRBJ1-6; 7 nucleotides align to TRBD1. The clonotype comes from a woman aged 40-49 years with Graves' ophthalmopathy. The DNA of the CDR3 is TGTGCCAGCAGTTACTCAGACAGGGTGGTGTCACCCCTCCACTTT. It translates to CASSYSDRVVSPLHF.